Shown below are 30 T cell receptor beta chains from a single sample sequenced in a study of blood T cell repertoires in COVID-19 (dated by TCRdb to the early 2020s). Library construction relied on the immunoSEQ multiplex PCR assay. The table was pulled from immuneACCESS by TCRdb, which kept in-frame rearrangements only. Such tables lose some clones; where checked, under half of the loss comes from unresolved V genes, and the rest has no known cause. The sample includes approximately 94,000 clones, with about four fifths observed a single time. Clones ranked in the top ten supply 24% of the sample. The material sequenced was peripheral blood. The source is a human donor in a cohort sampled during active COVID-19.

There are a few counts of this clone. The genes are TRBV15 and TRBJ2-5, with a tentative D call TRBD1 (5 bases). The CDR3 sequence is 16 residues long. V was clipped by 0 bases and J by 2 bases, with 13 bases between them. Germline CDR1 LNHNV, CDR2 YYDKDF (reference sequence). The CDR3 region has the DNA TGTGCCACCAGCAGAGACCGGCAGGGCGTTCAAGAGACCCAGTACTTC. This gives the protein CATSRDRQGVQETQYF.

The chain couples TRBV5-5 to TRBJ2-7, with a weak D call TRBD2 (5 bases). V shed 0 bases and J shed 1 base, with 14 bases lying between them. CDR1 is SGHKS, CDR2 YYEKEE, per germline (reference sequence). This CDR3 has 16 residues. The CDR3: CASSLAQAEPSYEQYF. CDR3 coding DNA: TGTGCCAGCAGCTTGGCCCAAGCGGAGCCTTCCTACGAGCAGTACTTC.

Notes on this clone: One end of the junction is discordant with germline, which a read error may explain. The rearrangement links TRBV2 to TRBJ1-5, with 7 positions matching TRBD1. This CDR3 has 13 amino acids. Looked up from germline, CDR1 is SNHLY and CDR2 is FYNNEI. CDR3: CASCDRVGQPQHF. Here the CDR3 DNA reads TGTGCCAGCTGTGACAGGGTAGGTCAGCCCCAGCATTTT.

The chain links TRBV24-1 to TRBJ2-5, with D maybe TRBD2 (6 bases). The germline V and J ends were trimmed by 6 bases and 2 bases, with 12 bases remaining between them. The germline V gene encodes CDR1 KGHDR and CDR2 SFDVKD. The CDR3 has 14 residues. CDR3 coding DNA: TGTGCCACCAGTTCAGGGACTGATCAAGAGACCCAGTACTTC. Amino acid sequence: CATSSGTDQETQYF.

The gene calls are TRBV19 and TRBJ2-5; 11 bases are shared with TRBD2. Trimming took 1 base from V and 4 from J; bases not matched to a gene: 5. There are 16 residues in the CDR3. Germline assignment: CDR1 LNHDA and CDR2 SQIVND (reference sequence). CDR3 DNA: TGTGCCAGTAGTATAGCGGGGACTAGCGGACTAGAGACCCAGTACTTC. Amino acids: CASSIAGTSGLETQYF.

This chain connects TRBV27 to TRBJ1-4; TRBD1 is a possible D gene (5 bases). The CDR3 is 16 residues long. In germline, CDR1 is MNHEY, CDR2 SMNVEV (reference sequence). Trimming shortened V by 5 bases and J by 4 bases, and 17 bases separated the two germline ends. CDR3 DNA sequence: TGTGCCAGCAGTCCCGGATGGGGAGGGGATAATGAAAAACTGTTTTTT. Translating it yields CASSPGWGGDNEKLFF.

The count of this clone is one. V gene TRBV5-1 combines with J gene TRBJ1-4; 10 bases match TRBD1. The germline V gene encodes CDR1 SGHRS and CDR2 YFSETQ. With 6 bases clipped from V and 0 bases from J, the junction kept 8 bases outside the gene matches. There are 17 residues in the CDR3. CDR3 sequence reads: CASTRDRGGATNEKLFF. The CDR3 nucleotides read TGCGCCAGCACCCGGGACAGGGGAGGTGCAACTAATGAAAAACTGTTTTTT.

J is TRBJ1-1 and V is TRBV15, with a tentative D call TRBD1 (6 bases). The CDR3 length is 15 residues. Trimming cost V 6 bases and J 4 bases, with 18 bases left between them. Looked up from germline, CDR1 is LNHNV and CDR2 is YYDKDF (reference sequence). The CDR3 nucleotides are TGTGCCACCAGACGGGGGGCGCCGGGCGGCACTGAAGCTTTCTTT. It yields the protein CATRRGAPGGTEAFF. Full variable domain (missing parts from reference TRBV15 and TRBJ1-1): DAMVIQNPRYQVTQFGKPVTLSCSQTLNHNVMYWYQQKSSQAPKLLFHYYDKDFNNEADTPDNFQSRRPNTSFCFLDIRSPGLGDTAMYLCATRRGAPGGTEAFFGQGTRLTVV.

The V gene is TRBV6-5, the J gene TRBJ1-1; no clear D. Germline V gene data show CDR1 as MNHEY and CDR2 as SVGAGI. With 0 bases removed from V and 0 bases from J, the gap between germline ends came to 11 bases. CDR3 length: 16 residues. CDR3 in amino acids: CASSYSRAEMNTEAFF. The CDR3 DNA is TGTGCCAGCAGTTACTCTCGAGCGGAGATGAACACTGAAGCTTTCTTT.

The genes are TRBV11-2 and TRBJ2-3, with TRBD2 matching 8 bases. There are 17 residues in the CDR3. In germline, CDR1 is SGHAT, CDR2 FQNNGV. V was clipped by 7 bases and J by 1 base; unmatched bases: 13. The CDR3 protein is CASMWGSGARGTDTQYF. The CDR3 nucleotides are TGTGCCAGCATGTGGGGTAGCGGGGCCCGTGGCACAGATACGCAGTATTTT.

The chain is built from TRBV6-2 or TRBV6-3 and TRBJ2-4; 7 bases are a match to TRBD1. Germline assignment: CDR1 MNHEY and CDR2 SVGEGT. The length of the CDR3 is 14 residues. J gave up 8 bases and V 4 bases, and 8 bases lay outside the gene matches. The CDR3 DNA follows: TGTGCCAGCAGTTCTACAGGGGAAGTAGACATTCAGTACTTC. Translation: CASSSTGEVDIQYF.

This clone showed up just once. The chain joins TRBV3-1 (or the pseudogene TRBV3-2) to TRBJ2-5, with D possibly matching TRBD2 (5 bases). Trimming removed 1 base at V and 1 base at J, with 7 bases between. The CDR3 is 14 amino acids. Germline values: CDR1 LGHDT, CDR2 YNNKEL (reference sequence). CDR3 coding DNA: TGTGCCAGCAGCCAAGGAGGGCCCCAAGAGACCCAGTACTTC. This sequence encodes CASSQGGPQETQYF.

The chain employs TRBV5-1 and TRBJ2-6, with TRBD1 matching over 10 bases. There are 21 residues in the CDR3. J was trimmed by 0 bases and V by 2 bases; bases with no gene match: 14. The germline CDR1 and CDR2 sequences are SGHRS and YFSETQ. DNA of the CDR3: TGCGCCAGCAGCTTCCCGGGCGTCCGGGACAGGGGATTCTCTGGGGCCAACGTCCTGACTTTC. This translates into CASSFPGVRDRGFSGANVLTF. The full variable domain, rest sourced from reference TRBV5-1 and TRBJ2-6, is KAGVTQTPRYLIKTRGQQVTLSCSPISGHRSVSWYQQTPGQGLQFLFEYFSETQRNKGNFPGRFSGRQFSNSRSEMNVSTLELGDSALYLCASSFPGVRDRGFSGANVLTFGAGSRLTVL.

V gene TRBV7-2 combines with J gene TRBJ1-6; D uncertain. Germline CDR1 and CDR2: SGHTA and FQGNSA. CDR3 size: 15 residues. The germline V and J ends were trimmed by 4 bases and 3 bases, with 10 bases remaining between them. CDR3: CASSYTQDYNSPLHF. The DNA for the CDR3 is TGTGCCAGCAGCTATACTCAGGACTATAATTCACCCCTCCACTTT. Using reference TRBV7-2 and TRBJ1-6 for the parts outside the CDR3, the full variable domain is GAGVSQSPSNKVTEKGKDVELRCDPISGHTALYWYRQSLGQGLEFLIYFQGNSAPDKSGLPSDRFSAERTGGSVSTLTIQRTQQEDSAVYLCASSYTQDYNSPLHFGNGTRLTVT.

The chain recombines TRBV19 with TRBJ2-1; no definite D call. Germline V CDR1 and CDR2: LNHDA, SQIVND (reference sequence). The V and J ends lost 2 bases and 2 bases respectively, with 10 bases between them. The CDR3 covers 15 residues. The CDR3 DNA is TGTGCCAGTAGTATAAAATGGGCACCCTACAATGAGCAGTTCTTC. Residues: CASSIKWAPYNEQFF.

The chain joins TRBV21-1 to TRBJ2-7; the D call of TRBD2 is as the table states it, not checked on the DNA. TRBV21-1 constitutes a pseudogene. CDR3 size: 15 residues. The CDR3 DNA sequence: TGTGCCAGCAGCTCTAGCGGGGGGAGCTCCTACGAGCAGTACTTC. It specifies CASSSSGGSSYEQYF.

On this clone itself: Given a much more abundant clone one base away, this may be a read error. The CDR3 nucleotides are TGTGCCAGCAGCTTCGCCTACGAGCAGTACTTC. This encodes CASSFAYEQYF. The V gene is TRBV7-2, the J gene TRBJ2-7; D gene ambiguous. The germline V gene has CDR1 SGHTA and CDR2 FQGNSA. This CDR3 spans 11 amino acids. V lost 3 bases to trimming and J lost 2 bases, with 2 bases between them.

This CDR3 is CASSSQGNTNEKLFF. DNA of the CDR3: TGTGCCAGCAGTTCCCAGGGTAACACTAATGAAAAACTGTTTTTT. This chain joins TRBV28 and TRBJ1-4, with D possibly matching TRBD1 (5 bases). This CDR3 is built from 15 residues. V was pared by 4 bases and J by 2 bases, with 11 bases between. Germline V CDR1 and CDR2: MDHEN, SYDVKM.

The chain carries TRBV27 and TRBJ1-2; 8 bases fit TRBD1. CDR3 size: 14 residues. Trimming took 3 bases from V and 8 from J; bases not matched to a gene: 8. Germline CDR1 is MNHEY and CDR2 is SMNVEV (reference sequence). The CDR3 here is CASSFLQGAQGYTF. DNA for the CDR3: TGTGCCAGCAGTTTTCTTCAGGGGGCGCAAGGCTACACCTTC.

The chain employs TRBV28 and TRBJ1-6; D not certain. CDR1 and CDR2 from the germline V gene are MDHEN and SYDVKM. The V and J ends lost 8 bases and 0 bases respectively, with 8 bases between them. The CDR3 runs 14 residues. The CDR3 DNA is TGTGCCAGCCTCCGGGGCTCCTATAATTCACCCCTCCACTTT. Translated, it gives CASLRGSYNSPLHF.

This clone was recorded a few times. The rearrangement uses TRBV29-1 and TRBJ1-1; the D is unclear. The CDR3 is 10 amino acids. V lost 5 bases to trimming and J lost 7 bases, with 8 bases between them. Germline lookup yields CDR1 SQVTM and CDR2 ANQGSEA. The CDR3 here is CSVWEGEAFF. DNA of the CDR3: TGCAGCGTTTGGGAGGGTGAAGCTTTCTTT.

The chain combines TRBV7-6 with TRBJ1-2; the D is unclear. Trimming shortened V by 6 bases and J by 0 bases, and 17 bases separated the two germline ends. CDR3 length: 16 amino acids. Germline CDR1 SGHVS, CDR2 FNYEAQ. This chain's CDR3 is CASSPQRGSSNYGYTF. The CDR3 DNA reads as TGTGCCAGCAGTCCCCAACGAGGCAGCTCTAACTATGGCTACACCTTC. Complete variable domain (other parts from reference TRBV7-6 and TRBJ1-2): GAGVSQSPRYKVTKRGQDVALRCDPISGHVSLYWYRQALGQGPEFLTYFNYEAQQDKSGLPNDRFSAERPEGSISTLTIQRTEQRDSAMYRCASSPQRGSSNYGYTFGSGTRLTVV.

The table lists this clone with a few counts. This sequence joins TRBV20-1 and TRBJ2-3; 9 bases are shared with TRBD1. CDR3 length: 14 amino acids. Unmatched junction bases numbered 3, after V lost 3 bases and J lost 2 bases. The germline gives CDR1 DFQATT, CDR2 SNEGSKA (reference sequence). The CDR3: CSASRDRDTDTQYF. The CDR3 coding sequence is TGCAGTGCTAGTAGGGACAGGGACACAGATACGCAGTATTTT.

This clone was counted a single time. V and J are TRBV7-3 and TRBJ2-2, with a possible D match to TRBD2 (6 bases). Germline V gene sequence: CDR1 SGHTA, CDR2 FQGTGA. V was pared by 2 bases and J by 5 bases, with 15 bases between. CDR3 length: 16 residues. This CDR3 is CASSLGGSGLTGELFF. The CDR3 nucleotides read TGTGCCAGCAGCTTAGGGGGTAGCGGCCTAACCGGGGAGCTGTTTTTT.

The rearrangement links TRBV28 to TRBJ1-1; 7 positions agree with TRBD1. The germline V gene encodes CDR1 MDHEN and CDR2 SYDVKM. V lost 1 base and J lost 7; bases outside the gene matches: 6. The CDR3 loop spans 14 amino acids. The CDR3 region has the DNA TGTGCCAGCAGTTTATTGGGGCAGGGGGTTGAAGCTTTCTTT. Translation: CASSLLGQGVEAFF.

This chain's CDR3 is CASRTGQGARGYTF. The CDR3 nucleotides read TGTGCCAGCAGAACAGGACAGGGGGCGAGGGGCTACACCTTC. The chain carries TRBV6-5 and TRBJ1-2; 11 bases fit TRBD1. The CDR3 spans 14 residues. The germline CDR1 and CDR2 sequences are MNHEY and SVGAGI. The ends lost 6 bases at V and 8 bases at J; junction bases unmatched: 8.

The CDR3 reads CASSLVLYDTQYF. As DNA, the CDR3 is TGTGCCAGCAGCTTGGTATTATATGATACGCAGTATTTT. V and J are TRBV5-5 and TRBJ2-3; D is unresolved. The V end lost 0 bases, the J end lost 6 bases, and 8 bases lay between the germline ends. CDR3 size: 13 residues. CDR1 is SGHKS and CDR2 is YYEKEE in the germline V gene (reference sequence).

The chain carries TRBV9 and TRBJ2-2; D is undetermined. CDR3 length: 17 amino acids. Trimming left V 0 bases short and J 0 bases short, with 12 bases between. Germline assignment: CDR1 SGDLS and CDR2 YYNGEE. The CDR3 spells CASSVVAPAANTGELFF. The CDR3 DNA reads as TGTGCCAGCAGCGTAGTAGCCCCTGCCGCGAACACCGGGGAGCTGTTTTTT.

The chain links TRBV9 to TRBJ2-1; 9 bases align to TRBD1. V was pared by 2 bases and J by 7 bases, with 10 bases of the junction left unmatched. CDR3 length equals 16 residues. Per the germline V gene, CDR1 is SGDLS and CDR2 is YYNGEE. In nucleotides, the CDR3 is TGTGCCAGCAGCGTGTCTGGGACAGGGTTTCAGAATGAGCAGTTCTTC. Protein product: CASSVSGTGFQNEQFF.

The rearrangement links TRBV13 to TRBJ1-1; 8 nucleotides line up with TRBD1. This CDR3 is built from 14 residues. Trimming took 4 bases from V and 5 from J; bases not matched to a gene: 6. The germline CDR1 and CDR2 sequences are PRHDT and FYEKMQ (reference sequence). The CDR3 sequence is CASSSGQGRTEAFF. DNA for the CDR3: TGTGCCAGCAGCTCTGGACAGGGTAGGACTGAAGCTTTCTTT.